This TCR beta chain was identified during a study of T cell responses to AZD1222 COVID-19 vaccine. Germline CDR1 reads LNHDA; CDR2 reads SQIVND (reference sequence). V gave up 5 bases and J gave up 0 bases, with 16 bases separating them. This CDR3 is 16 amino acids long. Clones were sequenced by immunoSEQ multiplex PCR, and TCRdb holds only the in-frame ones, with some missing. The data show 170,000 or so clones, about 93% seen once. Study outcomes and limitations: Females outnumbered males among donors, who were mostly white British; clonal diversity was possibly underestimated. Nearly half of spike-specific TCRs reportedly go after variant regions that carry no mutations. The breadth and depth of Spike-specific TCRs increased once two AZD1222 doses had been given. The study found vaccine-associated CD4 TCRs spanning spike, dominant at 160-218 and 743-854.

On this clone itself: Its antigen is not known.

The rearrangement joins TRBV19 to TRBJ1-1; possibly TRBD1 for D (6 bases). This specimen was peripheral blood, taken 28 days after the second dose of the MenACWY control vaccine. The source of this sequence is an adult who received the MenACWY meningococcal vaccine as a control. The CDR3 here is CASSFPRTVMNTEAFF. The CDR3 DNA is TGTGCCAGTAGTTTCCCCCGGACAGTCATGAACACTGAAGCTTTCTTT.